This TCR beta chain came from a study of PD-1 blockade in classical Hodgkin lymphoma. General observations from the study: Possible causes of repertoire differences, disease activity or prior therapy, remain undefined. Relapsed/refractory patients reportedly had the lowest baseline TCR diversity, below newly diagnosed patients, who were below healthy donors.

Some clones are missing from TCRdb's copy, which holds only in-frame ones; the method was immunoSEQ multiplex PCR. The sample has 98,000 or so clones, nearly 90% seen once. Comments on this clone: Antigen unknown.

The germline V and J ends were trimmed by 4 bases and 3 bases, with 16 bases remaining between them. Germline V gene lookup returns CDR1 SGHRS and CDR2 YFSETQ. The CDR3 sequence is 15 residues long. Relapse after autologous stem cell transplantation occurred in every patient, and brentuximab vedotin exposure varied. Progressive disease, partial response or complete response was each patient's best response. Material: peripheral blood mononuclear cells (PBMCs), obtained before the second cycle of nivolumab. This chain connects TRBV5-1 to TRBJ2-5, with a tentative D call TRBD1 (8 bases). This TCR was sampled from a human donor with classical Hodgkin lymphoma. The CDR3 protein is CASSRSTGGEETQYF. The CDR3 DNA reads as TGCGCCAGCAGCCGAAGCACAGGGGGGGAAGAGACCCAGTACTTC.